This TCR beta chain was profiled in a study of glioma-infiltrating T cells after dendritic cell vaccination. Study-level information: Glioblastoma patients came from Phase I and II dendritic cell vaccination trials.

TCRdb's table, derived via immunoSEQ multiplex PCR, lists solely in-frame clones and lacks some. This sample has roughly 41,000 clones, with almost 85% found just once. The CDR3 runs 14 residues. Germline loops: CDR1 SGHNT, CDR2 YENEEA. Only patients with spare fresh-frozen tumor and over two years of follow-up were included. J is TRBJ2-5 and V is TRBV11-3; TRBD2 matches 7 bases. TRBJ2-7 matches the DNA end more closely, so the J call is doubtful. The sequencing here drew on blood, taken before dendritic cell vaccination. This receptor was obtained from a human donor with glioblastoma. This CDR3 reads CASSSRAGLYEQYF. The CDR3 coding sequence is TGTGCCAGCAGCTCAAGAGCGGGACTCTACGAGCAGTACTTC.